A single sample gave rise to the 25 T cell receptor beta chains below, sequenced in a study of shared clonotypes between healthy human individuals. The method was immunoSEQ multiplex PCR; TCRdb's version includes in-frame clones alone and lacks a portion of them. Among under 550,000 clones listed, 90% to 97% were seen once. The sample was naive CD4+ T cells sorted from blood. Regarding subset: CD45RA+ positively selected. These receptors originate from a woman in her twenties or thirties in good health.

Turning to this clone: Relative to the germline gene, one junction end is altered; a read error may explain this. This chain links TRBV29-1 with TRBJ2-3, with D unclear. Germline V gene lookup returns CDR1 SQVTM and CDR2 ANQGSEA. The CDR3 spans 13 residues. The chain's CDR3 is CSVNRESRDTQYF. Written as DNA, the CDR3 is TGCAGCGTTAATAGAGAGAGCAGAGATACGCAGTATTTT.

The gene calls are TRBV4-2 and TRBJ2-7; tentative D call: TRBD2 (6 bases). The CDR3 consists of 16 residues. Trimming shortened V by 3 bases and J by 4 bases, and 19 bases separated the two germline ends. Germline V gene lookup returns CDR1 LGHNA and CDR2 YNFKEQ. The CDR3 nucleotides read TGTGCCAGCAGCCATCACGGGACTGGACTCGGGTACGAGCAGTACTTC. Translated: CASSHHGTGLGYEQYF.

In nucleotides, the CDR3 is TGCGCCAGCAGCTGGGGTTGGGGGATCCAAGAGACCCAGTACTTC. Its translation is CASSWGWGIQETQYF. V usage is TRBV5-1 and J usage is TRBJ2-5; D possibly matches TRBD1 or TRBD2 (5 bases each). V dropped 3 bases and J dropped 1 base, with 13 bases sitting between them. CDR1 SGHRS and CDR2 YFSETQ come from the germline V gene. The CDR3 is made up of 15 amino acids.

The chain combines TRBV27 with TRBJ2-7, with 15 bases identical to TRBD2. The CDR3 has 16 amino acids. V was clipped by 5 bases and J by 9 bases; unmatched bases: 11. In germline, CDR1 is MNHEY, CDR2 SMNVEV (reference sequence). CDR3 region: CASSPGTSGGLGRQYF. The CDR3 DNA follows: TGTGCCAGCAGTCCCGGGACTAGCGGGGGGCTTGGACGGCAGTACTTC.

V and J are TRBV10-2 and TRBJ1-4; TRBD1 matches 7 bases. The germline V gene has CDR1 WSHSY and CDR2 SAAADI. The CDR3 is made up of 14 amino acids. The V gene end was trimmed by 7 bases and the J gene end by 8 bases; junction bases not matched to a gene: 10. The CDR3, as DNA: TGCGCCAGCATGAAGCCGGGACAGTCCGAAAAACTGTTTTTT. As protein: CASMKPGQSEKLFF.

This clone is a singleton in its sample. This chain joins TRBV4-1 and TRBJ1-4; D is undetermined. Trimming took 0 bases from V and 6 from J, leaving 8 bases between them. The CDR3 contains 14 residues. Germline loops: CDR1 MGHRA, CDR2 YSYEKL. The CDR3 spells CASSQDPGDEKLFF. The CDR3 DNA reads as TGCGCCAGCAGCCAAGATCCAGGAGATGAAAAACTGTTTTTT.

The J gene is TRBJ2-3, the V gene TRBV28; D not resolved. The CDR3 sequence is 15 residues long. The germline V gene encodes CDR1 MDHEN and CDR2 SYDVKM. V was shortened by 5 bases and J by 4 bases, with 16 bases between the two germline ends. CDR3 amino acids: CASSIHRVKADTQYF. The CDR3 DNA is TGTGCCAGCAGTATCCATAGGGTAAAGGCAGATACGCAGTATTTT.

The rearrangement links TRBV10-2 to TRBJ2-7; 12 bases fit TRBD2. Trimming at V came to 5 bases and at J to 2 bases, leaving 1 base not matched to a gene. There are 14 residues in the CDR3. In germline, CDR1 is WSHSY, CDR2 SAAADI. CDR3: CASSSSGRAYEQYF. The CDR3 DNA reads TGCGCCAGCAGTTCTAGCGGGAGGGCCTACGAGCAGTACTTC.

This chain joins TRBV7-9 and TRBJ2-2; D may be TRBD2 (6 bases). From germline, CDR1 is SEHNR and CDR2 FQNEAQ (reference sequence). CDR3 length: 15 residues. V was pared by 6 bases and J by 10 bases, with 21 bases between. In nucleotides, the CDR3 is TGTGCCAGCAGTCGTGTAGGATTAGCGGAAGAGGAGCTGTTTTTT. Residues: CASSRVGLAEEELFF.

Only a few counts were recorded for this clone. This chain's CDR3 is CASSNGPRAAQHF. CDR3 nucleotide sequence: TGCGCCAGCAGTAACGGTCCCCGAGCGGCCCAGCATTTT. The chain combines TRBV10-1 with TRBJ1-5; D is uncertain. The CDR3 consists of 13 residues. Deletions cut 5 bases from V and 11 bases from J, with 16 bases between. Germline CDR1 reads WNHNN; CDR2 reads SYGVQD (reference sequence).

This sequence joins TRBV18 and TRBJ2-1; 11 bases agree with TRBD2. V shed 3 bases and J 0 bases; nucleotides not matched to a gene: 7. Germline CDR1 and CDR2: KGHSH and LQKENI. This CDR3 region has 18 residues. The CDR3 coding sequence is TGTGCCAGCTCACCGGCTAGCGGGAGGCCTAGCTCCTACAATGAGCAGTTCTTC. It codes for CASSPASGRPSSYNEQFF.

The J gene is TRBJ1-5, the V gene TRBV7-2; TRBD1 agrees at 9 bases. Germline CDR1 reads SGHTA; CDR2 reads FQGNSA. There are 15 residues in the CDR3. V gave up 5 bases and J gave up 6 bases; unmatched junction bases: 8. CDR3 protein: CASSRSGQGGQPQHF. CDR3 sequence (DNA): TGTGCCAGCAGCCGGTCGGGACAGGGTGGTCAGCCCCAGCATTTT. Full variable domain (rest looked up from reference TRBV7-2 and TRBJ1-5): GAGVSQSPSNKVTEKGKDVELRCDPISGHTALYWYRQSLGQGLEFLIYFQGNSAPDKSGLPSDRFSAERTGGSVSTLTIQRTQQEDSAVYLCASSRSGQGGQPQHFGDGTRLSIL.

V is TRBV19 and J is TRBJ1-6; 7 bases agree with TRBD1. CDR1 is LNHDA, CDR2 SQIVND, per germline (reference sequence). The CDR3 loop spans 15 amino acids. V shed 4 bases and J 7 bases; nucleotides not matched to a gene: 7. The CDR3 loop reads CASSKRQGPNSPLHF. CDR3 nucleotides: TGTGCCAGTAGTAAACGACAGGGCCCGAATTCACCCCTCCACTTT.

The chain joins TRBV28 to TRBJ2-6; possible D gene TRBD1, 6 bases. Germline V gene lookup returns CDR1 MDHEN and CDR2 SYDVKM. Trimming took off 3 bases at V and 0 bases at J, with 12 bases between the two ends. The CDR3 totals 17 residues. CDR3 sequence reads: CASSFSGTTSGANVLTF. The CDR3 DNA reads TGTGCCAGCAGTTTCTCCGGGACAACCTCTGGGGCCAACGTCCTGACTTTC.

V and J are TRBV5-5 and TRBJ1-2; the match to TRBD1 covers 7 bases. V lost 0 bases to trimming and J lost 7 bases; unmatched junction nucleotides: 6. Germline CDR1 is SGHKS and CDR2 is YYEKEE (reference sequence). CDR3 size: 14 residues. CDR3 bases: TGTGCCAGCAGCTTGGATGTGACAGGGTTTGGCTACACCTTC. It yields the protein CASSLDVTGFGYTF.

The chain couples TRBV4-1 to TRBJ2-3; D remains unclear. This CDR3 has 17 residues. V dropped 1 base and J dropped 4 bases, with 18 bases sitting between them. Per germline, CDR1 MGHRA and CDR2 YSYEKL. The CDR3 DNA reads as TGCGCCAGCAGCCAAGCCGGTTTGGGCGACGTCGCAGATACGCAGTATTTT. It codes for CASSQAGLGDVADTQYF.

The CDR3 sequence: CAWRGQWDQPQHF. CDR3 sequence (DNA): TGTGCCTGGAGGGGACAGTGGGATCAGCCCCAGCATTTT. The chain uses TRBV30 and TRBJ1-5; 7 bases align to TRBD1. After removal of 3 bases from V and 5 bases from J, the junction contained 4 bases not matched to a gene. This CDR3 is built from 13 residues. Germline-derived CDR1 and CDR2 are GTSNPN and SVGIG (reference sequence).

This clone was seen only once. This chain connects TRBV28 to TRBJ1-2, with no clear D. From germline, CDR1 is MDHEN and CDR2 SYDVKM. There are 13 residues in the CDR3. The V gene lost 7 bases and the J gene lost 5 bases, with 14 bases spanning the gap. CDR3 DNA: TGTGCCAGCATCCCAGCTAGGGTATATGGCTACACCTTC. This codes for CASIPARVYGYTF.

The chain uses TRBV7-7 and TRBJ2-2; 14 bases agree with TRBD2. The CDR3 is 16 residues long. The V gene's germline CDR1 is SSHAT and CDR2 FNYEAQ (reference sequence). V lost 4 bases and J lost 5; bases outside the gene matches: 3. This chain's CDR3 is CASSSGLAGVTGELFF. CDR3 coding DNA: TGTGCCAGCAGCTCGGGACTAGCGGGAGTTACCGGGGAGCTGTTTTTT.

The V and J genes are TRBV7-9 and TRBJ1-5; D remains ambiguous. CDR1 and CDR2 (germline): SEHNR, FQNEAQ (reference sequence). Between the trimmed V and J ends, which lost 5 bases and 8 bases, there was a span of 13 bases. This CDR3 spans 13 amino acids. The CDR3 nucleotides read TGTGCCAGCAGCCAAACCGCAGTGGAGCCCCAGCATTTT. It codes for CASSQTAVEPQHF.

The sample holds one count of this clone. This sequence joins TRBV5-1 and TRBJ2-4; 12 positions match TRBD2. V lost 4 bases, J lost 4 bases, and 3 bases stayed unmatched. CDR1 is SGHRS and CDR2 is YFSETQ in the germline V gene. CDR3 length: 15 residues. CDR3 sequence: CASSRTSGGKNIQYF. As DNA, the CDR3 is TGCGCCAGCAGCCGAACTAGCGGGGGGAAAAACATTCAGTACTTC.

The rearrangement uses TRBV6-1 and TRBJ2-7; D is perhaps TRBD2 (5 bases). The germline V gene encodes CDR1 MNHNS and CDR2 SASEGT. The V end was cut by 7 bases, the J end by 6 bases, with 13 bases between. This CDR3 has 12 amino acids. The CDR3: CASKSRAAEQYF. CDR3 nucleotides: TGTGCCAGCAAGTCGCGGGCCGCCGAGCAGTACTTC.

J is TRBJ2-7 and V is TRBV27, with 8 positions matching TRBD2. Germline CDR1 is MNHEY and CDR2 is SMNVEV (reference sequence). The V segment lost 0 bases and the J segment 2 bases; nucleotides outside the gene matches: 12. This CDR3 spans 18 amino acids. The CDR3 protein is CASSLSPEIAGNTYEQYF. In nucleotides, the CDR3 is TGTGCCAGCAGTTTATCCCCCGAAATAGCGGGAAACACCTACGAGCAGTACTTC.

J is TRBJ2-7 and V is TRBV10-3; a possible D gene is TRBD2 (5 bases). This CDR3 region has 13 residues. The ends were cut back, 4 bases at V and 0 bases at J, with 7 bases in the middle. Germline V gene data show CDR1 as ENHRY and CDR2 as SYGVKD. The CDR3 DNA reads TGTGCCATCAGTGTTGGGAGCTCCTACGAGCAGTACTTC. It specifies CAISVGSSYEQYF.

This chain joins TRBV18 and TRBJ1-1; TRBD1 might be the D (5 bases). This CDR3 contains 13 residues. The germline V gene has CDR1 KGHSH and CDR2 LQKENI. V lost 3 bases, J lost 7 bases, and 12 bases lay in between. The CDR3 DNA is TGTGCCAGCTCACCGCTTGATGGGGGTGAAGCTTTCTTT. As protein: CASSPLDGGEAFF.